This TCR beta chain was sequenced for a study of T cells in narcolepsy. In the study overall: Patients with NT1 or NT2 and healthy control donors were enrolled. Points from the study as a whole: HCRT-specific and TRIB2-specific autoreactive clonotypes appeared among same-patient CSF and blood CD4+ clonotypes. Healthy controls reportedly lacked the autoreactive clonotypes serially found in patients' blood.

About this clone: What it binds is unknown.

In germline, CDR1 is LNHNV, CDR2 YYDKDF (reference sequence). Unmatched junction bases numbered 7, after V lost 5 bases and J lost 0 bases. The CDR3 is 17 amino acids. Some clones are missing from TCRdb's copy, which holds only in-frame ones; the method was immunoSEQ multiplex PCR. This table has 25,000 to 35,000 clones, roughly four fifths appearing once. The TCR comes from a human donor with narcolepsy. The sequenced sample was CD45RA- memory CD4+ T cells from PBMCs. The chain uses TRBV15 and TRBJ2-6; TRBD1 agrees at 7 bases. The CDR3 region has the DNA TGTGCCACCAGCTTCCGGGACAGACACTCTGGGGCCAACGTCCTGACTTTC. Protein product: CATSFRDRHSGANVLTF.